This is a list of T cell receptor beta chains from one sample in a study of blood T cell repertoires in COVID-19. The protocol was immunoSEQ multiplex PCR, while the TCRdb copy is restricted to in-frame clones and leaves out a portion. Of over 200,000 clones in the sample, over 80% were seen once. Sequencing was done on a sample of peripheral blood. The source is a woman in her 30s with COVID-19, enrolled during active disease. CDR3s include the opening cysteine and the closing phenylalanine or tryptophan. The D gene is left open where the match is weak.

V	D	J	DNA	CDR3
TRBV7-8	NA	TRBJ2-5	TGTGCCAGCAGCCGAGAGGGGGTCCGGGAGACCCAGTACTTC	CASSREGVRETQYF
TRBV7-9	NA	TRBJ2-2	TGTGCCAGCAGCTTAGATGGGGCCAACACCGGGGAGCTGTTTTTT	CASSLDGANTGELFF
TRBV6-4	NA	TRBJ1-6	TGTGCCAGCAGTGCCACAGGATTTCGAGGTCGAGATTCACCCCTCCACTTT	CASSATGFRGRDSPLHF
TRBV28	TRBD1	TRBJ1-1	TGTGCCAGCACTCGAAGGACAGGGAGGGGCACTGAAGCTTTCTTT	CASTRRTGRGTEAFF
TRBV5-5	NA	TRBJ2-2	TGTGCCAGCAGCTTGTGGCAAAACACCGGGGAGCTGTTTTTT	CASSLWQNTGELFF
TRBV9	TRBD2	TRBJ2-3	TGTGCCAGCAGCGTAGTCGGTAGCGGGGGGTCTACAGATACGCAGTATTTT	CASSVVGSGGSTDTQYF
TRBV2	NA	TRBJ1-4	TGTGCCAGCAGCCAACACAGGGAGGGGGTCACCGAAAAACTGTTTTTT	CASSQHREGVTEKLFF
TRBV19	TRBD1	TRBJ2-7	TGTGCCAGCGTATTTTCCGGGACAGGGCTTTACGAGCAGTACTTC	CASVFSGTGLYEQYF
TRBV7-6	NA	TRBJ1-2	TGTGCCAGCAGTCCCGACAGTGGGGCCTTCTATGGCTACACCTTC	CASSPDSGAFYGYTF
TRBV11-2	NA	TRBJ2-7	TGTGCCAGCAGCTGGGACCCAGCGGGGCAGTACTTC	CASSWDPAGQYF